The 14 T cell receptor beta chains in this list originate from one sample, sequenced in a study of cytomegalovirus exposure and HLA in healthy donors. This PCR relied on a set of 60 Vbeta primers and 13 Jbeta primers. Sequenced by immunoSEQ multiplex PCR; TCRdb stores in-frame clones only, minus some. The table lists some 160,000 clones, roughly 80% of them singletons. The sample comprised PBMCs. These receptors were collected from a man aged 45 to 65 in good health and CMV-seropositive.

A single count supports this clone. The chain recombines TRBV18 with TRBJ1-2, with 7 bases fitting TRBD1. The CDR3 is 15 residues long. Germline V gene sequence: CDR1 KGHSH, CDR2 LQKENI. V was pared by 4 bases and J by 4 bases, with 9 bases of the junction left unmatched. The CDR3 loop reads CASSLGDRVPYGYTF. The CDR3 DNA reads as TGTGCCAGCTCACTAGGGGACAGAGTACCCTATGGCTACACCTTC.

This clone was observed a single time. The chain recombines TRBV13 with TRBJ2-3, with 11 bases lining up with TRBD1. The CDR3 length is 16 residues. From germline, CDR1 is PRHDT and CDR2 FYEKMQ (reference sequence). The V segment lost 0 bases and the J segment 5 bases; nucleotides outside the gene matches: 4. Here the CDR3 reads CASSLGGQGVQDTQYF. The CDR3 DNA is TGTGCCAGCAGCTTAGGGGGACAGGGGGTTCAAGATACGCAGTATTTT.

This clone has a single count. The chain is built from TRBV7-2 and TRBJ1-1; D remains ambiguous. Germline CDR1 is SGHTA and CDR2 is FQGNSA. V shed 1 base and J shed 3 bases, with 6 bases lying between them. This CDR3 comprises 13 residues. CDR3 sequence: CASSLESDTEAFF. DNA of the CDR3: TGTGCCAGCAGCTTAGAAAGCGACACTGAAGCTTTCTTT.

This chain joins TRBV5-1 and TRBJ2-3; 15 nucleotides line up with TRBD2. Trimming at V came to 2 bases and at J to 5 bases, leaving 6 bases not matched to a gene. From germline, CDR1 is SGHRS and CDR2 YFSETQ. The CDR3 runs to 17 residues. CDR3 sequence: CASSLRTSGGAGDTQYF. The CDR3 bases are TGCGCCAGCAGCTTAAGGACTAGCGGGGGGGCCGGAGATACGCAGTATTTT.

The rearrangement links TRBV10-3 to TRBJ2-1; 12 bases line up with TRBD2. Germline CDR1 ENHRY, CDR2 SYGVKD. Unmatched junction bases numbered 4, after V lost 6 bases and J lost 7 bases. This CDR3 is 14 amino acids long. The CDR3 loop is CAIRGLAGLNEQFF. The CDR3 DNA is TGTGCCATCAGGGGACTAGCGGGCCTTAATGAGCAGTTCTTC.

This chain uses TRBV6-6 with TRBJ2-3, with no clear D. This CDR3 has 14 amino acids. Trimming shortened V by 0 bases and J by 2 bases, and 6 bases separated the two germline ends. The germline CDR1 and CDR2 sequences are MNHNY and SVGAGI (reference sequence). CDR3 amino acids: CASSYSATTDTQYF. The CDR3 DNA follows: TGTGCCAGCAGTTACTCGGCCACCACAGATACGCAGTATTTT.

This chain joins TRBV7-8 and TRBJ2-7; TRBD2 agrees at 10 bases. Germline V gene sequence: CDR1 SGHVS, CDR2 FQNEAQ. This CDR3 is 18 amino acids long. The V and J ends lost 1 base and 1 base, in that order; junction bases with no gene match: 10. The CDR3 is CASSLEVAGGTLSYEQYF. Here the CDR3 DNA reads TGTGCCAGCAGCTTAGAGGTAGCGGGGGGAACCTTGTCCTACGAGCAGTACTTC.

The chain joins TRBV9 to TRBJ1-6, with 7 bases identical to TRBD1. The junction had 5 bases not matched to a gene; V was cut back by 2 bases and J by 3 bases. The CDR3 loop spans 16 amino acids. The germline V gene has CDR1 SGDLS and CDR2 YYNGEE. In DNA, the CDR3 is TGTGCCAGCAGCGTCACAGGGGATAACTATAATTCACCCCTCCACTTT. Protein product: CASSVTGDNYNSPLHF.

V usage is TRBV6-1 and J usage is TRBJ2-5, with TRBD1 matching 9 bases. The CDR3 length is 14 residues. CDR1 MNHNS and CDR2 SASEGT come from the germline V gene. V shed 6 bases and J 5 bases; nucleotides not matched to a gene: 7. The chain's CDR3 is CASRIRTGAETQYF. The CDR3 DNA follows: TGTGCCAGCAGGATAAGGACAGGGGCGGAGACCCAGTACTTC.

The genes are TRBV19 and TRBJ1-5; D is unresolved. Germline CDR1 LNHDA, CDR2 SQIVND (reference sequence). The V end lost 4 bases, the J end lost 2 bases, and 15 bases lay between the germline ends. The CDR3 is made up of 16 amino acids. CDR3 nucleotide sequence: TGTGCCAGTAGTACCTGGAGGAATGACGGCAATCAGCCCCAGCATTTT. It codes for CASSTWRNDGNQPQHF.

This rearrangement joins TRBV18 to TRBJ1-2, with TRBD1 matching 7 bases. J gave up 6 bases and V 1 base, and 14 bases lay outside the gene matches. Looked up from germline, CDR1 is KGHSH and CDR2 is LQKENI. The CDR3 runs to 17 residues. In DNA form, the CDR3 reads TGTGCCAGCTCACCACAGGCAGGGGGGAGAGATCTTAATGGCTACACCTTC. It yields the protein CASSPQAGGRDLNGYTF.

The V and J genes are TRBV5-1 and TRBJ1-2; D call uncertain. Trimming shortened V by 0 bases and J by 5 bases, and 11 bases separated the two germline ends. Germline lookup yields CDR1 SGHRS and CDR2 YFSETQ. This CDR3 spans 14 amino acids. CDR3 bases: TGCGCCAGCAGCTTGGATTCGGGAAAGTATGGCTACACCTTC. Its translation is CASSLDSGKYGYTF.

The chain is built from TRBV15 and TRBJ2-1; 9 bases fit TRBD2. CDR3 length: 17 amino acids. Germline-derived CDR1 and CDR2 are LNHNV and YYDKDF (reference sequence). With V trimmed by 0 bases and J by 9 bases, 12 bases remained unmatched. The CDR3 spells CATSRDHGGGALSEQFF. The DNA for the CDR3 is TGTGCCACCAGCAGAGATCACGGCGGGGGGGCTCTTAGTGAGCAGTTCTTC.

V gene TRBV27 combines with J gene TRBJ2-1; D perhaps matches TRBD1 (5 bases). The CDR3 loop spans 15 amino acids. Germline V lookup: CDR1 MNHEY, CDR2 SMNVEV (reference sequence). V was cut by 2 bases and J by 4 bases, with 12 bases left in between. CDR3 nucleotide sequence: TGTGCCAGCAGTTTAGGGGCAGGGTGGTACAATGAGCAGTTCTTC. Translation gives CASSLGAGWYNEQFF.